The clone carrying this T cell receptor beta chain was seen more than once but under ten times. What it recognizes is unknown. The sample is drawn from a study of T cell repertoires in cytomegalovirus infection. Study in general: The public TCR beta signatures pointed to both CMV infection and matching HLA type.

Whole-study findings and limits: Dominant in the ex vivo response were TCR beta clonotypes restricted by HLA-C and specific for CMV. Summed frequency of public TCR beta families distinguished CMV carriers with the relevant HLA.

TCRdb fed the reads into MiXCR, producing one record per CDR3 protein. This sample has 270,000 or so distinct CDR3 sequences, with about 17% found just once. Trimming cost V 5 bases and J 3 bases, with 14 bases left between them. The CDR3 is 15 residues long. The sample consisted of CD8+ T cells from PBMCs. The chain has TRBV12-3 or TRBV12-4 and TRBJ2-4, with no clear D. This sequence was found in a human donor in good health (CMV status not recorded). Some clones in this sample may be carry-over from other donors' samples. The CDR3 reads CASSRLVILKNIQYF. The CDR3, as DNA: TGTGCCAGCAGTCGCCTTGTGATTCTCAAAAACATTCAGTACTTC.